The 19 T cell receptor beta chains below all came from one sample that was sequenced in a study of blood T cell repertoires in COVID-19 (dated by TCRdb to the early 2020s). Library preparation employed the immunoSEQ multiplex PCR assay. Held by TCRdb, this immuneACCESS table contains in-frame sequences only and omits some clones. Under half of the omission traces to an unresolved V gene where checked; the cause of the rest is unknown. A total of some 200,000 clones appear in this sample, 90% to 95% of them only once. Approximately 0.8% of the sample goes to the ten largest clones. The sequencing input was peripheral blood. All receptors come from a man aged 30-40 years with COVID-19, enrolled during active disease.

The V and J genes are TRBV4-1 and TRBJ2-3, with D possibly matching TRBD2 (5 bases). Germline loops: CDR1 MGHRA, CDR2 YSYEKL. The length of the CDR3 is 16 residues. Trimming took 4 bases from V and 2 from J, leaving 16 bases between them. The chain's CDR3 is CASSLEGASLTDTQYF. The CDR3 DNA sequence: TGCGCCAGCAGCCTAGAGGGAGCATCCCTCACAGATACGCAGTATTTT.

The chain links TRBV11-2 to TRBJ2-1, with TRBD2 identical over 11 bases. The germline V gene encodes CDR1 SGHAT and CDR2 FQNNGV. CDR3 size: 19 residues. V was clipped by 3 bases and J by 0 bases; unmatched bases: 10. CDR3 DNA sequence: TGTGCCAGCAGCTTCTCTCTTAGCGGGGGGGTCGTCTCCTACAATGAGCAGTTCTTC. It is translated as CASSFSLSGGVVSYNEQFF.

The CDR3 DNA follows: TGTGCCTGGAGTGTACGGGGTGGCGAGCAGTACTTC. Protein product: CAWSVRGGEQYF. The gene calls are TRBV30 and TRBJ2-7, with TRBD2 as a possible D gene (5 bases). CDR1 and CDR2 from the germline V gene are GTSNPN and SVGIG (reference sequence). Trimming left V 0 bases short and J 6 bases short, with 9 bases between. The CDR3 is 12 amino acids.

The chain combines TRBV7-2 with TRBJ2-2, with D perhaps TRBD1 (5 bases). V lost 4 bases to trimming and J lost 4 bases, with 10 bases between them. Germline V gives CDR1 SGHTA, CDR2 FQGNSA. The CDR3 consists of 14 residues. This CDR3 is CASSSYRLTGELFF. In nucleotides, the CDR3 is TGTGCCAGCAGCTCCTACAGGCTCACCGGGGAGCTGTTTTTT. The full variable domain, with the rest looked up from reference TRBV7-2 and TRBJ2-2, is GAGVSQSPSNKVTEKGKDVELRCDPISGHTALYWYRQSLGQGLEFLIYFQGNSAPDKSGLPSDRFSAERTGGSVSTLTIQRTQQEDSAVYLCASSSYRLTGELFFGEGSRLTVL.

This chain joins TRBV6-6 and TRBJ2-7; 10 positions agree with TRBD1. V shed 6 bases and J 5 bases; nucleotides not matched to a gene: 7. Germline V gene data show CDR1 as MNHNY and CDR2 as SVGAGI (reference sequence). The CDR3 extends over 14 amino acids. The CDR3 is CASSSPGQGNEQYF. The CDR3 region has the DNA TGTGCCAGCAGCTCGCCGGGACAGGGGAACGAGCAGTACTTC.

The chain links TRBV29-1 to TRBJ2-5; 9 positions agree with TRBD2. The CDR3 covers 14 residues. Germline V gene data show CDR1 as SQVTM and CDR2 as ANQGSEA. V shed 4 bases and J 5 bases; nucleotides not matched to a gene: 8. Written as DNA, the CDR3 is TGCAGCGTTGTCGCGGGGGGGCCCAGGGAGACCCAGTACTTC. Translated: CSVVAGGPRETQYF.

The V gene is TRBV2, the J gene TRBJ1-3; no firm D call. The CDR3 spans 14 residues. Trimming removed 2 bases from V and 2 bases from J, with 7 bases in between. CDR1 is SNHLY and CDR2 is FYNNEI in the germline V gene. Here the CDR3 reads CASSEPGTGNTIYF. Here the CDR3 DNA reads TGTGCCAGCAGTGAACCCGGGACTGGAAACACCATATATTTT.

The chain combines TRBV6-5 with TRBJ1-5; possibly TRBD1 for D (5 bases). The germline V and J ends were trimmed by 11 bases and 3 bases, with 14 bases remaining between them. The CDR3 consists of 13 residues. The germline V gene encodes CDR1 MNHEY and CDR2 SVGAGI. The CDR3 nucleotides are TGTGCCGGGAAAACAGGTCCCAATCAGCCCCAGCATTTT. It encodes CAGKTGPNQPQHF.

The V and J genes are TRBV6-5 and TRBJ1-5, with D perhaps TRBD1 (6 bases). CDR1 and CDR2 (germline): MNHEY, SVGAGI. Trimming stripped 4 bases from V and 3 bases from J, with 13 bases between. The CDR3 contains 15 residues. The CDR3: CASSSRGGLNQPQHF. The DNA of the CDR3 is TGTGCCAGCAGTTCCCGGGGGGGCCTCAATCAGCCCCAGCATTTT.

V and J are TRBV19 and TRBJ1-2; possibly TRBD1 for D (5 bases). V was cut by 2 bases and J by 4 bases, with 17 bases left in between. Germline V gene lookup returns CDR1 LNHDA and CDR2 SQIVND (reference sequence). CDR3 size: 16 residues. CDR3: CASSISGTNSPYGYTF. CDR3 bases: TGTGCCAGTAGTATAAGCGGGACGAACTCCCCCTATGGCTACACCTTC.

The chain employs TRBV6-1 and TRBJ1-2; 8 positions agree with TRBD1. The CDR3 has 16 residues. CDR1 is MNHNS and CDR2 is SASEGT in the germline V gene. Unmatched junction bases numbered 7, after V lost 1 base and J lost 3 bases. Here the CDR3 DNA reads TGTGCCAGCAGTGAAGGGACAGGGCGTTACCACTATGGCTACACCTTC. Its protein is CASSEGTGRYHYGYTF.

The chain combines TRBV19 with TRBJ1-3; unclear D gene. Germline-derived CDR1 and CDR2 are LNHDA and SQIVND (reference sequence). CDR3 length equals 13 residues. V was shortened by 7 bases and J by 0 bases, with 7 bases between the two germline ends. The CDR3 nucleotides are TGTGCCAGTACCCGCGACTCTGGAAACACCATATATTTT. This codes for CASTRDSGNTIYF.

The rearrangement links TRBV27 to TRBJ1-1, with D possibly TRBD1 on 5 matching bases. Trimming pared 5 bases from V and 1 base from J, leaving 11 bases between. Germline V CDR1 and CDR2: MNHEY, SMNVEV (reference sequence). CDR3 length equals 14 residues. DNA of the CDR3: TGTGCCAGCAGTGGGGGGACGGCGAACACTGAAGCTTTCTTT. It specifies CASSGGTANTEAFF.

This clone was detected only once. The chain links TRBV5-6 to TRBJ1-1; 11 bases match TRBD1. The V segment lost 2 bases and the J segment 6 bases; nucleotides outside the gene matches: 9. Germline-derived CDR1 and CDR2 are SGHDT and YYEEEE. The CDR3 is 16 amino acids. The chain's CDR3 is CASSFGTGGGWAEAFF. CDR3 DNA sequence: TGTGCCAGCAGCTTTGGGACAGGGGGTGGTTGGGCTGAAGCTTTCTTT.

The chain recombines TRBV9 with TRBJ2-5; D gene uncertain. The V gene's germline CDR1 is SGDLS and CDR2 YYNGEE. With 0 bases removed from V and 7 bases from J, the gap between germline ends came to 13 bases. The CDR3 runs to 14 residues. The CDR3 protein is CASSVDPTGGTQYF. DNA for the CDR3: TGTGCCAGCAGCGTAGATCCCACGGGTGGGACCCAGTACTTC.

The rearrangement uses TRBV21-1 and TRBJ1-6. TRBV21-1 is a listed pseudogene. This CDR3 comprises 17 residues. CDR3 residues: CASSSGGSGTLGSPLHF. CDR3 nucleotide sequence: TGTGCCAGCAGCAGTGGGGGTAGCGGGACTCTGGGGTCACCCCTCCACTTT.

The chain joins TRBV5-5 to TRBJ1-2, with D unresolved. Germline V gives CDR1 SGHKS, CDR2 YYEKEE (reference sequence). The CDR3 is 13 residues long. Trimming left V 1 base short and J 1 base short, with 5 bases between. The CDR3 bases are TGTGCCAGCAGCTTGTTCCTTAACTATGGCTACACCTTC. Encoded protein: CASSLFLNYGYTF.

The chain employs TRBV2 and TRBJ1-2, with D possibly TRBD1 on 6 matching bases. V lost 7 bases and J 2 bases, leaving 14 bases between the germline ends. The germline V gene encodes CDR1 SNHLY and CDR2 FYNNEI. This CDR3 contains 14 residues. CDR3 sequence (DNA): TGTGCCAGCACCTCGCGGGGGGGCAACTATGGCTACACCTTC. This sequence encodes CASTSRGGNYGYTF. Full variable domain (remainder filled in from reference TRBV2 and TRBJ1-2): EPEVTQTPSHQVTQMGQEVILRCVPISNHLYFYWYRQILGQKVEFLVSFYNNEISEKSEIFDDQFSVERPDGSNFTLKIRSTKLEDSAMYFCASTSRGGNYGYTFGSGTRLTVV.

The rearrangement links TRBV4-2 to TRBJ1-6, with a tentative D call TRBD1 (6 bases). This CDR3 has 15 amino acids. Germline values: CDR1 LGHNA, CDR2 YNFKEQ. V lost 3 bases and J lost 10, with 16 bases in between. CDR3 sequence reads: CASSQDSGVESPLHF. The CDR3 coding sequence is TGTGCCAGCAGCCAGGACTCAGGGGTCGAGTCACCCCTCCACTTT.